These 7 T cell receptor beta chains came from one sample sequenced in a study of cytomegalovirus exposure and HLA in healthy donors. Method: immunoSEQ multiplex PCR; TCRdb's copy keeps in-frame clones and lacks some. The sample contains under 250,000 clones, approximately 82% of which appear only once. The specimen was PBMCs. These receptors all stem from a woman between 18 and 30 years old in good health and CMV-seronegative.

The chain carries TRBV5-1 and TRBJ2-5, with TRBD2 matching over 10 bases. The CDR3 spans 16 residues. CDR1 and CDR2 (germline): SGHRS, YFSETQ. V trimming: 0 bases; J trimming: 5 bases; junction bases outside the gene matches: 7. The CDR3 nucleotides read TGCGCCAGCAGCTTGGGAGAGCGGGGGGGCCTCGAGACCCAGTACTTC. Its translation is CASSLGERGGLETQYF.

The CDR3 spells CASSVDLGVVFGNEQFF. CDR3 bases: TGTGCCAGCAGCGTAGACCTTGGGGTAGTTTTTGGCAATGAGCAGTTCTTC. The gene calls are TRBV9 and TRBJ2-1; D gene uncertain. V was trimmed by 0 bases and J by 6 bases, leaving 19 bases between them. The CDR3 spans 17 residues. In germline, CDR1 is SGDLS, CDR2 YYNGEE.

The chain is built from TRBV29-1 and TRBJ1-3, with D perhaps matching TRBD1 (5 bases). The CDR3 is made up of 15 amino acids. Germline V gene data show CDR1 as SQVTM and CDR2 as ANQGSEA. Trimming stripped 3 bases from V and 7 bases from J, with 19 bases between. The CDR3, as DNA: TGCAGCGTTGAGGATGATGGGGGACCGCCGAACACCATATATTTT. Its protein is CSVEDDGGPPNTIYF.

J is TRBJ2-5 and V is TRBV7-9, with D possibly matching TRBD1 (6 bases). The CDR3 runs 13 residues. Trimming left V 3 bases short and J 2 bases short, with 7 bases between. Looked up from germline, CDR1 is SEHNR and CDR2 is FQNEAQ (reference sequence). The CDR3 sequence is CASSLDSQETQYF. CDR3 coding DNA: TGTGCCAGCAGCTTGGACAGTCAAGAGACCCAGTACTTC.

V gene TRBV9 combines with J gene TRBJ2-1; TRBD2 is a possible D gene (7 bases). Germline CDR1 SGDLS, CDR2 YYNGEE. The CDR3 contains 14 residues. V was shortened by 1 base and J by 4 bases, with 9 bases between the two germline ends. The CDR3 nucleotides are TGTGCCAGCAGCGTACGGGGGGCGTACAATGAGCAGTTCTTC. This translates into CASSVRGAYNEQFF.

This clone was detected only a few times. The chain uses TRBV9 and TRBJ1-2; maybe TRBD1 (5 bases). CDR1 is SGDLS and CDR2 is YYNGEE in the germline V gene. Trimming left V 4 bases short and J 6 bases short, with 13 bases between. CDR3 length: 13 residues. This CDR3 reads CASSPTPRDGYTF. DNA for the CDR3: TGTGCCAGCAGCCCAACACCCAGGGATGGCTACACCTTC.

The chain's CDR3 is CASSSPGTGADTQYF. CDR3 in DNA: TGTGCCAGCAGCTCCCCCGGGACAGGGGCGGATACGCAGTATTTT. V gene TRBV7-8 combines with J gene TRBJ2-3; 10 bases align to TRBD1. Germline assignment: CDR1 SGHVS and CDR2 FQNEAQ. This CDR3 contains 15 residues. After removal of 4 bases from V and 6 bases from J, the junction contained 7 bases not matched to a gene.